Listed here are 28 T cell receptor beta chains from one sample, sequenced in a study of naive and memory T cell subsets. Study conclusions and caveats: Especially in CD8 cells, naive repertoires contained a few larger clonotypes, possibly CD45RA-re-expressing memory cells.

Two oligonucleotides, mixed equimolar, formed the beta constant-region primer covering TRBC1 and TRBC2. Ligated cDNA was amplified by four rounds of PCR with nested alpha and beta constant-region primers and SP2. TCRdb called the UMI-ligation and nested PCR reads again in MiXCR, with one record for every CDR3 protein. The top ten hold about 0.11% of the sample, which has 150,000 or so distinct CDR3 sequences, 22% seen once. No antigen has been identified for these receptors. Sequenced: naive CD4+ T cells from blood. The source of these receptors is a human donor in good health.

V is TRBV6-5 and J is TRBJ2-5, with D tentatively TRBD1 (6 bases). Germline V gene sequence: CDR1 MNHEY, CDR2 SVGAGI. The CDR3 loop spans 17 amino acids. Between the trimmed V and J ends, which lost 0 bases and 4 bases, there was a span of 18 bases. For the CDR3, the DNA is TGTGCCAGCAGTTACTCGAATCGCAGATGGGGGCGAGAGACCCAGTACTTC. This encodes CASSYSNRRWGRETQYF.

This chain connects TRBV29-1 to TRBJ2-7; either TRBD1 or TRBD2 may fit D (6 bases each). V was trimmed by 2 bases and J by 7 bases, leaving 18 bases between them. Germline loops: CDR1 SQVTM, CDR2 ANQGSEA. The CDR3 length is 14 residues. CDR3 sequence: CSVEMGRGLREQYF. DNA for the CDR3: TGCAGCGTTGAAATGGGCCGGGGGCTTCGGGAGCAGTACTTC.

The chain uses TRBV6-5 and TRBJ1-1; D is possibly TRBD1 (6 bases). The CDR3 extends over 18 amino acids. With 7 bases removed from V and 0 bases from J, the gap between germline ends came to 24 bases. The germline gives CDR1 MNHEY, CDR2 SVGAGI. The CDR3 reads CASNGVGTWGALNTEAFF. The CDR3 DNA reads TGTGCCAGCAACGGCGTTGGGACATGGGGGGCCTTGAACACTGAAGCTTTCTTT.

The count of this clonotype is one. The chain has TRBV7-9 and TRBJ1-5; no clear D. Trimming cost V 5 bases and J 2 bases, with 10 bases left between them. The CDR3 covers 14 residues. Looked up from germline, CDR1 is SEHNR and CDR2 is FQNEAQ (reference sequence). CDR3 sequence: CASSPKSGNQPQHF. Written as DNA, the CDR3 is TGTGCCAGCAGCCCTAAGTCGGGCAATCAGCCCCAGCATTTT.

This clonotype was seen at least ten times. The V call is TRBV29-1, the J call TRBJ2-5, with 8 bases lining up with TRBD1. Trimming removed 6 bases from V and 2 bases from J; junction bases left unmatched: 5. The CDR3 sequence is 13 residues long. Germline lookup yields CDR1 SQVTM and CDR2 ANQGSEA. CDR3 protein: CSVQDRDQETQYF. For the CDR3, the DNA is TGCAGCGTACAGGACAGGGATCAAGAGACCCAGTACTTC.

A few counts support this clonotype. The chain has TRBV4-3 and TRBJ2-3, with D possibly called TRBD1 or TRBD2 (5 bases each). Trimming removed 2 bases at V and 2 bases at J, with 14 bases between. This CDR3 comprises 16 residues. CDR1 and CDR2 (germline): LGHNA, YSLEER. The CDR3 coding sequence is TGCGCCAGCAGCCAATTCGGGACCATAAACACAGATACGCAGTATTTT. Protein sequence: CASSQFGTINTDTQYF.

This clonotype was observed many times. The chain recombines TRBV9 with TRBJ2-7, with 10 bases identical to TRBD2. Germline V gene data show CDR1 as SGDLS and CDR2 as YYNGEE. The CDR3 is made up of 12 amino acids. The V and J ends lost 10 bases and 2 bases, in that order; junction bases with no gene match: 3. CDR3 coding DNA: TGTGCCGGTAGCGGGAGGCCCTACGAGCAGTACTTC. Protein product: CAGSGRPYEQYF.

V is TRBV4-3 and J is TRBJ2-3, with D possibly matching TRBD1 (6 bases). The CDR3 totals 18 residues. V lost 4 bases and J lost 0, with 20 bases in between. Looked up from germline, CDR1 is LGHNA and CDR2 is YSLEER. The CDR3 DNA sequence: TGCGCCAGCAGCCTGAGTATTCTGGGGGCGCGAAGCACAGATACGCAGTATTTT. Its protein is CASSLSILGARSTDTQYF.

This clonotype was detected ten times or more. This chain links TRBV12-3 or TRBV12-4 with TRBJ1-5; tentative D call: TRBD1 (5 bases). The CDR3 is made up of 15 amino acids. The V end was cut by 2 bases, the J end by 1 base, with 9 bases between. CDR3 residues: CASSLQGASNQPQHF. CDR3 DNA: TGTGCCAGCAGTTTACAGGGAGCGAGCAATCAGCCCCAGCATTTT.

The rearrangement links TRBV4-3 to TRBJ1-2; D gene ambiguous. Germline V CDR1 and CDR2: LGHNA, YSLEER. Trimming removed 4 bases from V and 0 bases from J, with 15 bases in between. The CDR3 covers 16 residues. The CDR3 DNA sequence: TGCGCCAGCAGCCTAACAACCCCCCGAGCTAACTATGGCTACACCTTC. Protein sequence: CASSLTTPRANYGYTF.

The genes are TRBV20-1 and TRBJ2-1, with D possibly being TRBD1 (6 bases). Per germline, CDR1 DFQATT and CDR2 SNEGSKA (reference sequence). This CDR3 is 13 amino acids long. V gave up 3 bases and J gave up 4 bases, with 10 bases separating them. The CDR3 coding sequence is TGCAGTGCTAGCGGGCAGGGGTACAATGAGCAGTTCTTC. Translating it yields CSASGQGYNEQFF.

The chain combines TRBV6-5 with TRBJ1-1; D remains ambiguous. Trimming cost V 7 bases and J 1 base, with 4 bases left between them. Germline V CDR1 and CDR2: MNHEY, SVGAGI. CDR3 length: 11 residues. CDR3 nucleotide sequence: TGTGCCAGCAAGGAGAACACTGAAGCTTTCTTT. Translated, it gives CASKENTEAFF.

This clonotype was seen at least ten times. The genes are TRBV10-3 and TRBJ1-4; weak D call: TRBD1 (5 bases). Trimming took off 4 bases at V and 5 bases at J, with 8 bases between the two ends. Germline assignment: CDR1 ENHRY and CDR2 SYGVKD. The CDR3 spans 13 residues. The CDR3, as DNA: TGTGCCATCAGTGGATCAGGGAATGAAAAACTGTTTTTT. This translates into CAISGSGNEKLFF.

This clonotype came up many times. CDR3 DNA: TGCGCCAGCAGTCGCCCGGGGAGCTCCTACAATGAGCAGTTCTTC. This translates into CASSRPGSSYNEQFF. The chain links TRBV23-1 to TRBJ2-1, with a possible D match to TRBD2 (5 bases). TRBV23-1 belongs to the ORF category, with a function that is uncertain. This CDR3 spans 15 amino acids. The V end was cut by 4 bases, the J end by 0 bases, with 10 bases between.

Details on this clonotype: Germline and junction disagree at one end, which may indicate a read error. The chain is built from TRBV9 and TRBJ2-2, with D perhaps matching TRBD1 (5 bases). This CDR3 is built from 15 residues. From germline, CDR1 is SGDLS and CDR2 YYNGEE. This CDR3 is CASGVALRDTGELFF. In DNA, the CDR3 is TGTGCCAGCGGCGTAGCCCTCAGGGACACCGGGGAGCTGTTTTTT.

The rearrangement joins TRBV19 to TRBJ1-1; D call uncertain. CDR1 is LNHDA, CDR2 SQIVND, per germline (reference sequence). Between the trimmed V and J ends, which lost 9 bases and 0 bases, there was a span of 11 bases. There are 13 residues in the CDR3. This CDR3 is CASSIAVNTEAFF. In DNA, the CDR3 is TGTGCCAGCTCTATAGCGGTGAACACTGAAGCTTTCTTT.

Only a few counts were recorded for this clonotype. The rearrangement joins TRBV10-3 to TRBJ1-1; D unclear. Trimming cost V 10 bases and J 3 bases, with 12 bases left between them. The CDR3 is 12 amino acids. Germline V gene lookup returns CDR1 ENHRY and CDR2 SYGVKD. CDR3 nucleotide sequence: TGTGCCACCAATGATTGGCACACTGAAGCTTTCTTT. This translates into CATNDWHTEAFF.

About this clonotype: The junction departs from germline at one end; a sequencing error may be responsible. V and J are TRBV7-6 and TRBJ1-1; 7 positions agree with TRBD1. This CDR3 comprises 16 residues. Germline lookup yields CDR1 SGHVS and CDR2 FNYEAQ. CDR3 region: CAGSLIPGQRNTEAFF. CDR3 sequence (DNA): TGTGCCGGCAGCTTAATACCGGGACAGAGGAACACTGAAGCTTTCTTT. Filled out from reference TRBV7-6 and TRBJ1-1, the complete variable domain reads GAGVSQSPRYKVTKRGQDVALRCDPISGHVSLYWYRQALGQGPEFLTYFNYEAQQDKSGLPNDRFSAERPEGSISTLTIQRTEQRDSAMYRCAGSLIPGQRNTEAFFGQGTRLTVV.

This chain connects TRBV6-5 to TRBJ1-4; 10 bases align to TRBD1. Germline V gene sequence: CDR1 MNHEY, CDR2 SVGAGI. Trimming at V came to 5 bases and at J to 2 bases, leaving 17 bases not matched to a gene. The CDR3 totals 20 residues. CDR3: CASSPYRDRGLVRTNEKLFF. CDR3 nucleotides: TGTGCCAGCAGTCCATACCGGGACAGGGGTTTGGTCCGCACTAATGAAAAACTGTTTTTT.

This clonotype was counted at least ten times. The chain has TRBV28 and TRBJ2-3, with TRBD2 matching over 9 bases. This CDR3 contains 16 residues. Germline lookup yields CDR1 MDHEN and CDR2 SYDVKM. Trimming at V came to 5 bases and at J to 1 base, leaving 7 bases not matched to a gene. The CDR3 region is CASSPSRLAGTDTQYF. The CDR3 bases are TGTGCCAGCAGTCCATCCCGACTAGCGGGCACAGATACGCAGTATTTT.

This clonotype has just a few counts. The chain uses TRBV5-1 and TRBJ2-5; the match to TRBD1 covers 8 bases. Germline V gene sequence: CDR1 SGHRS, CDR2 YFSETQ. CDR3 size: 14 residues. Trimming cost V 4 bases and J 5 bases; bases outside gene matches: 7. CDR3 in DNA: TGCGCCAGCAGCCCAACGTCAGGGGGCGAGACCCAGTACTTC. Amino acids: CASSPTSGGETQYF.

The table lists this clonotype with a few counts. The chain is built from TRBV18 and TRBJ2-7; tentative D call: TRBD2 (7 bases). V shed 6 bases and J shed 2 bases, with 17 bases lying between them. The CDR3 is made up of 15 amino acids. Germline CDR1 reads KGHSH; CDR2 reads LQKENI. The CDR3, as DNA: TGTGCCAGCTCTCCCGGGGGGCTAGCGCCCTACGAGCAGTACTTC. It codes for CASSPGGLAPYEQYF. The full variable domain, with the rest looked up from reference TRBV18 and TRBJ2-7, is NAGVMQNPRHLVRRRGQEARLRCSPMKGHSHVYWYRQLPEEGLKFMVYLQKENIIDESGMPKERFSAEFPKEGPSILRIQQVVRGDSAAYFCASSPGGLAPYEQYFGPGTRLTVT.

This clonotype was seen a handful of times. V gene TRBV4-3 combines with J gene TRBJ2-1, with TRBD2 as a possible D gene (5 bases). This CDR3 comprises 16 residues. The V gene's germline CDR1 is LGHNA and CDR2 YSLEER. V was shortened by 0 bases and J by 10 bases, with 19 bases between the two germline ends. The CDR3 is CASSQEGSAPLIEQFF. The CDR3 nucleotides are TGCGCCAGCAGCCAAGAAGGGAGCGCTCCTTTGATAGAGCAGTTCTTC.

This clonotype appeared a few times. This rearrangement joins TRBV4-1 to TRBJ2-1, with 12 bases that match TRBD2. CDR3 size: 16 residues. Trimming took 1 base from V and 9 from J; bases not matched to a gene: 7. Looked up from germline, CDR1 is MGHRA and CDR2 is YSYEKL. CDR3 sequence: CASSQVGLAGRLEQFF. CDR3 sequence (DNA): TGCGCCAGCAGCCAAGTCGGACTAGCGGGGCGTCTTGAGCAGTTCTTC.

J is TRBJ2-7 and V is TRBV10-3, with 7 bases fitting TRBD2. Per germline, CDR1 ENHRY and CDR2 SYGVKD. With V trimmed by 0 bases and J by 0 bases, 5 bases remained unmatched. This CDR3 region has 16 residues. The CDR3 loop reads CAISESGLVHSYEQYF. The CDR3 DNA sequence: TGTGCCATCAGTGAGTCTGGACTAGTCCACTCCTACGAGCAGTACTTC.

This clonotype has ten or more counts. The V call is TRBV20-1, the J call TRBJ2-4, with D perhaps matching TRBD1 or TRBD2 (5 bases each). The CDR3 totals 11 residues. V dropped 5 bases and J dropped 14 bases, with 16 bases sitting between them. Germline assignment: CDR1 DFQATT and CDR2 SNEGSKA (reference sequence). CDR3 DNA sequence: TGCAGTGCTGAATACCGGGACGGCGAGTACTTC. This codes for CSAEYRDGEYF.

This chain uses TRBV12-3 or TRBV12-4 with TRBJ2-2; D may be TRBD1 or TRBD2 (5 bases each). V was cut by 3 bases and J by 2 bases, with 16 bases left in between. The CDR3 contains 17 residues. CDR3 region: CASSFTRGRSNTGELFF. DNA for the CDR3: TGTGCCAGCAGTTTTACCCGGGGCAGAAGTAACACCGGGGAGCTGTTTTTT.

The genes are TRBV5-8 and TRBJ2-1; D is unclear. CDR1 and CDR2 from the germline V gene are SGHTS and YDEGEE. V was cut by 2 bases and J by 4 bases, with 7 bases left in between. The CDR3 runs to 13 residues. DNA for the CDR3: TGTGCCAGCAGCTTTAGTCTATACAATGAGCAGTTCTTC. Translated, it gives CASSFSLYNEQFF.